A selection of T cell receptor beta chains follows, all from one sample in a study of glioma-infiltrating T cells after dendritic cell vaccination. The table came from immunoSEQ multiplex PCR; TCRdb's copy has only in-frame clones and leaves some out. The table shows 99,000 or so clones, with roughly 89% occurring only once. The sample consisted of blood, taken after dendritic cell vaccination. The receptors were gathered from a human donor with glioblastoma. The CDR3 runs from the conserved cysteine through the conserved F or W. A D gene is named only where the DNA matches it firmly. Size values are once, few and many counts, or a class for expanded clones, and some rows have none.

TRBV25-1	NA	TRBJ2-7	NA	CASSPPRKNEQYF	TGTGCCAGCAGTCCTCCCAGAAAGAACGAGCAGTACTTC
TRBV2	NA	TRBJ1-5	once	CASSGEGGNQPQHF	TGTGCCAGCAGTGGGGAAGGGGGCAATCAGCCCCAGCATTTT
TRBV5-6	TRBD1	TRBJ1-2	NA	CASSAGTVFINYGYTF	TGTGCCAGCAGCGCTGGGACAGTCTTTATTAACTATGGCTACACCTTC
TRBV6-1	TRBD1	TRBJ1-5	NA	CASSAWTGNQPQHF	TGTGCCAGCAGTGCATGGACAGGAAATCAGCCCCAGCATTTT
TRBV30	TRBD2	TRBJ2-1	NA	CAWSFWRERVRNEQFF	TGTGCCTGGAGTTTTTGGCGGGAGAGGGTTCGGAATGAGCAGTTCTTC
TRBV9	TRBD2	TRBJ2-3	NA	CASSVGTSGGHTQYF	TGTGCCAGCAGCGTAGGGACTAGCGGGGGACATACGCAGTATTTT
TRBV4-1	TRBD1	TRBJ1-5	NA	CASSHPSGTGNIAAPQHF	TGCGCCAGCAGCCATCCTTCCGGGACAGGGAATATTGCGGCGCCCCAGCATTTT
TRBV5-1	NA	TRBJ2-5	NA	CASSLEAGVGETQYF	TGCGCCAGCAGCTTGGAGGCAGGGGTGGGAGAGACCCAGTACTTC
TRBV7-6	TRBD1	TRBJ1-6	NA	CASSNGQGTFNSPLHF	TGTGCCAGCAGCAATGGACAGGGGACGTTTAATTCACCCCTCCACTTT
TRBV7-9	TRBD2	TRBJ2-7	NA	CASSLWGTSGTSEQYF	TGTGCCAGCAGCTTATGGGGGACTAGCGGGACCTCGGAGCAGTACTTC
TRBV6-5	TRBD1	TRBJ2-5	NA	CASSSGTVPGTQYF	TGTGCCAGCAGTTCGGGGACAGTCCCCGGGACCCAGTACTTC
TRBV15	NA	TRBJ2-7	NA	CATKEGGGDEQYF	TGTGCCACCAAGGAGGGTGGAGGCGACGAGCAGTACTTC
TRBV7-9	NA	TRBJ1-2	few	CASSLRTRGDYGYTF	TGTGCCAGCAGCTTAAGAACGCGGGGAGACTATGGCTACACCTTC
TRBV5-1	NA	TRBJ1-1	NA	CASSLNPGVDTEAFF	TGCGCCAGCAGCTTGAATCCGGGTGTGGACACTGAAGCTTTCTTT
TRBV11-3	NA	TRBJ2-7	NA	CASSFGRSTYEQYF	TGTGCCAGCAGCTTTGGCAGGTCTACCTACGAGCAGTACTTC
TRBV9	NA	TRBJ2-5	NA	CASSVGPSGETQYF	TGTGCCAGCAGCGTGGGGCCTAGTGGGGAGACCCAGTACTTC
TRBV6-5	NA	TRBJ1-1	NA	CASRGTDTEAFF	TGTGCCAGCAGGGGCACGGACACTGAAGCTTTCTTT
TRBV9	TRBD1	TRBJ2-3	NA	CASSVEGTGRDTQYF	TGTGCCAGCAGCGTAGAGGGGACAGGGCGGGATACGCAGTATTTT
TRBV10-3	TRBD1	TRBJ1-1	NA	CATRDRDTEAFF	TGTGCCACAAGGGACAGGGATACTGAAGCTTTCTTT
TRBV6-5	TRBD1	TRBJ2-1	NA	CASSGPGTGGEQFF	TGTGCCAGCAGTGGTCCGGGGACAGGTGGTGAGCAGTTCTTC
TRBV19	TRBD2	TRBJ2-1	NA	CASSIAWTSGPINEQFF	TGTGCCAGTAGTATAGCCTGGACTAGCGGACCTATAAATGAGCAGTTCTTC
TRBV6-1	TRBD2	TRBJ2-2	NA	CASSVPRGTSPGELFF	TGTGCCAGCAGTGTCCCTCGGGGGACTAGCCCCGGGGAGCTGTTTTTT
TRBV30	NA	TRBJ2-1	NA	CAWSALTWGQFNEQFF	TGTGCCTGGAGTGCCCTTACTTGGGGCCAGTTCAATGAGCAGTTCTTC
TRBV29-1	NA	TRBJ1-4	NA	CSVRDSPHEKLFF	TGCAGCGTAAGGGACTCCCCTCATGAAAAACTGTTTTTT
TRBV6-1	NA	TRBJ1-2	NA	CASGGVEYGNYGYTF	TGTGCCAGCGGGGGCGTAGAGTACGGGAACTATGGCTACACCTTC
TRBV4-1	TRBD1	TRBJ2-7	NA	CASSQGQGKYF	TGCGCCAGCAGCCAAGGACAGGGGAAGTACTTC
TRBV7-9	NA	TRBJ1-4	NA	CASSSDEKLFF	TGTGCCAGCAGCTCAGATGAAAAACTGTTTTTT
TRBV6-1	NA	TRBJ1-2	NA	CASTPRELNYGYTF	TGTGCCAGCACCCCGAGAGAACTTAACTATGGCTACACCTTC
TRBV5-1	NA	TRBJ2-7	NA	CASSLAQDTMAYEQYF	TGCGCCAGCAGCTTGGCCCAGGACACAATGGCCTACGAGCAGTACTTC
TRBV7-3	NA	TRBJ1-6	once	CASSLTGQYNSPLHF	TGTGCCAGCAGCTTAACTGGACAGTATAATTCCCCCCTCCACTTT
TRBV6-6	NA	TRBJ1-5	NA	CASTLTGPSQPQHF	TGTGCCAGCACCTTGACAGGCCCCAGCCAGCCCCAGCATTTT
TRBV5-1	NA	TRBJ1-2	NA	CASSHPVNPYGYTF	TGCGCCAGCAGCCATCCGGTGAACCCCTATGGCTACACCTTC
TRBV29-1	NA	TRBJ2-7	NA	CSVDDRSFSEQYF	TGCAGCGTTGACGACAGGAGCTTTTCCGAGCAGTACTTC
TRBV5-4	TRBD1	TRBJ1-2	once	CASSSNRGNYGYTF	TGTGCCAGCAGCTCCAACAGGGGAAACTATGGCTACACCTTC
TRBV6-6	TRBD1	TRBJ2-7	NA	CASSHRGSGYEQYF	TGTGCCAGCAGCCACAGGGGCTCTGGCTACGAGCAGTACTTC
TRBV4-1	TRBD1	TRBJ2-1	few	CASSQAQGVARNEQFF	TGCGCCAGCAGCCAAGCCCAGGGGGTAGCTAGGAATGAGCAGTTCTTC
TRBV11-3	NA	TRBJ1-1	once	CASSLEGADTEAFF	TGTGCCAGCAGCTTAGAGGGGGCGGACACTGAAGCTTTCTTT
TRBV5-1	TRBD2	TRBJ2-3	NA	CASSSGLAGDTQYF	TGCGCCAGCAGCTCTGGACTAGCGGGAGATACGCAGTATTTT
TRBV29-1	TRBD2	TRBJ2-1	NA	CSVDGTSAYNEQFF	TGCAGCGTTGATGGGACTAGCGCCTACAATGAGCAGTTCTTC
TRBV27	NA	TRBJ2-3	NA	CASSTIGLPSTDTQYF	TGTGCCAGCAGCACAATAGGACTACCTTCCACAGATACGCAGTATTTT
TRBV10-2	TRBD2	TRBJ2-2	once	CASSESGLAANTGELFF	TGCGCCAGCAGTGAGTCCGGACTAGCGGCGAACACCGGGGAGCTGTTTTTT
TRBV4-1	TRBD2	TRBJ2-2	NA	CASSQESAGGGTGELFF	TGCGCCAGCAGCCAAGAGTCAGCGGGAGGAGGTACCGGGGAGCTGTTTTTT
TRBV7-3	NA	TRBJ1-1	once	CASSPQGNTEAFF	TGTGCCAGCAGCCCGCAGGGGAACACTGAAGCTTTCTTT
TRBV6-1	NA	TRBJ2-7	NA	CASKSSQGFYEQYF	TGTGCCAGCAAATCCAGTCAGGGTTTCTACGAGCAGTACTTC
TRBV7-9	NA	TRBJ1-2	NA	CASSTGQNYGYTF	TGTGCCAGCAGCACCGGACAGAACTATGGCTACACCTTC
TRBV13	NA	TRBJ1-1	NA	CASSQTPGIEAFF	TGTGCCAGCAGCCAAACCCCCGGGATTGAAGCTTTCTTT
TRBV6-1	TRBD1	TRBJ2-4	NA	CASRLPGQGYIQYF	TGTGCCAGCAGATTGCCGGGACAGGGATACATTCAGTACTTC
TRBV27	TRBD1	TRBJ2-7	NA	CASSMGQGGYEQYF	TGTGCCAGCAGTATGGGACAGGGTGGTTACGAGCAGTACTTC
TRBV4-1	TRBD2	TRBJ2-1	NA	CASSQRLAGIGNEQFF	TGCGCCAGCAGCCAGCGGCTAGCGGGAATTGGGAATGAGCAGTTCTTC
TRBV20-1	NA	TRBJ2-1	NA	CSAKPDNEQFF	TGCAGTGCTAAACCGGACAATGAGCAGTTCTTC
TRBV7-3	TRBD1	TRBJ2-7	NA	CASSLTGQEPSYEQYF	TGTGCCAGCAGCTTAACGGGACAGGAACCATCCTACGAGCAGTACTTC
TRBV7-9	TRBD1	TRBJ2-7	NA	CASSPGGEQYF	TGTGCCAGCAGCCCAGGGGGTGAGCAGTACTTC
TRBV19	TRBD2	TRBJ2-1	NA	CATSGWREFRNEQFF	TGTGCCACCTCTGGATGGCGGGAGTTTCGGAATGAGCAGTTCTTC
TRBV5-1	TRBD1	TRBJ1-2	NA	CASSADGTGSDGYTF	TGCGCCAGCAGCGCAGACGGGACAGGCTCAGATGGCTACACCTTC
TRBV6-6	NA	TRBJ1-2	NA	CASSDSASGYTF	TGTGCCAGCAGCGACTCGGCCTCTGGGTACACCTTC
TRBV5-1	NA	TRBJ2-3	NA	CASSLGQISTDTQYF	TGCGCCAGCAGCTTAGGACAGATAAGCACAGATACGCAGTATTTT
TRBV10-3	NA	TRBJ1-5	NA	CAISESDSKNQPQHF	TGTGCCATCAGTGAGTCGGACAGTAAGAATCAGCCCCAGCATTTT
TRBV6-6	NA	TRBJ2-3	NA	CASRLLDTQYF	TGTGCCAGCAGACTCCTAGATACGCAGTATTTT
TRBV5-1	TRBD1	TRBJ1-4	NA	CASSSTGTAKEKLFF	TGCGCCAGCAGCTCGACCGGGACAGCAAAAGAAAAACTGTTTTTT
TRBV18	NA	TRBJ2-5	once	CASSSGVQETQYF	TGTGCCAGCTCTTCAGGGGTTCAAGAGACCCAGTACTTC